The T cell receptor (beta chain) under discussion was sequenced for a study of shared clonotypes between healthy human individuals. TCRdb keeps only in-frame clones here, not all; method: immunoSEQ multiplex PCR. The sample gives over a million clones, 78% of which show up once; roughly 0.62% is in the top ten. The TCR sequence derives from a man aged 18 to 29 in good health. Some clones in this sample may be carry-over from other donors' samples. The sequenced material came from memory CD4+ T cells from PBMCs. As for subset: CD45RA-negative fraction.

This CDR3 reads CASSVEIGELFF. CDR3 coding DNA: TGTGCCAGCAGTGTGGAGATCGGGGAGCTGTTTTTT. The rearrangement links TRBV2 to TRBJ2-2; D gene uncertain. The germline V gene has CDR1 SNHLY and CDR2 FYNNEI. Trimming left V 4 bases short and J 7 bases short, with 7 bases between. The CDR3 spans 12 residues.